These 20 T cell receptor beta chains were all obtained from the same sample, sequenced in a study of identifying expanded T cells in peripheral blood. Clones were read by immunoSEQ multiplex PCR, and TCRdb kept only the in-frame ones, dropping some. The sample lists some 95,000 clones, 88% occurring once. The sample was blood. These receptors all stem from a person between 18 and 75 years old in good health.

The rearrangement uses TRBV20-1 and TRBJ2-7; no clear D gene. This CDR3 spans 11 amino acids. Trimming shortened V by 3 bases and J by 8 bases, and 11 bases separated the two germline ends. Germline V gives CDR1 DFQATT, CDR2 SNEGSKA (reference sequence). The CDR3 coding sequence is TGCAGTGCTAGGGAGAACAGCCAGCAGTACTTC. This translates into CSARENSQQYF.

The rearrangement uses TRBV2 and TRBJ2-2, with no clear D. This CDR3 spans 13 amino acids. V gave up 4 bases and J gave up 2 bases, with 5 bases separating them. Looked up from germline, CDR1 is SNHLY and CDR2 is FYNNEI. The CDR3 bases are TGTGCCAGCAGTGTCCTAAACACCGGGGAGCTGTTTTTT. Its translation is CASSVLNTGELFF. Variable domain in full (rest from reference TRBV2 and TRBJ2-2): EPEVTQTPSHQVTQMGQEVILRCVPISNHLYFYWYRQILGQKVEFLVSFYNNEISEKSEIFDDQFSVERPDGSNFTLKIRSTKLEDSAMYFCASSVLNTGELFFGEGSRLTVL.

This chain uses TRBV5-5 with TRBJ1-2, with no clear D. V was clipped by 0 bases and J by 7 bases, with 13 bases between them. Germline V gene data show CDR1 as SGHKS and CDR2 as YYEKEE (reference sequence). The CDR3 extends over 14 amino acids. CDR3: CASSLVGESGGYTF. The CDR3 DNA follows: TGTGCCAGCAGCTTGGTTGGGGAGTCCGGTGGCTACACCTTC.

V is TRBV18 and J is TRBJ2-5; TRBD2 agrees at 10 bases. J was trimmed by 5 bases and V by 6 bases; bases with no gene match: 9. CDR1 KGHSH and CDR2 LQKENI come from the germline V gene. The CDR3 contains 15 residues. In DNA form, the CDR3 reads TGTGCCAGCTCCCTTATAGCGGGAGGTCGCGAGACCCAGTACTTC. This gives the protein CASSLIAGGRETQYF.

This clone has only one observation. This sequence joins TRBV27 and TRBJ1-4; possible D gene TRBD1, 5 bases. Trimming pared 0 bases from V and 1 base from J, leaving 6 bases between. Germline values: CDR1 MNHEY, CDR2 SMNVEV (reference sequence). There are 15 residues in the CDR3. The CDR3 DNA is TGTGCCAGCAGTTTATCCGGGGGAACTAATGAAAAACTGTTTTTT. Its translation is CASSLSGGTNEKLFF. The variable domain in full, with the rest retrieved from reference TRBV27 and TRBJ1-4, is EAQVTQNPRYLITVTGKKLTVTCSQNMNHEYMSWYRQDPGLGLRQIYYSMNVEVTDKGDVPEGYKVSRKEKRNFPLILESPSPNQTSLYFCASSLSGGTNEKLFFGSGTQLSVL.

The rearrangement joins TRBV6-7 to TRBJ2-7, with D possibly called TRBD1 or TRBD2 (5 bases each). TRBV6-7 is annotated as an ORF whose role is uncertain. V was shortened by 4 bases and J by 3 bases, with 13 bases between the two germline ends. This CDR3 has 14 residues. The CDR3 spells CASSWDGPLYEQYF. The CDR3, as DNA: TGTGCCAGCAGTTGGGACGGCCCTCTCTACGAGCAGTACTTC.

The chain couples TRBV21-1 to TRBJ2-1; TRBD2, the table's D call, lacks a check against the DNA. TRBV21-1 has pseudogene status. The length of the CDR3 is 17 residues. The DNA for the CDR3 is TGTGCCAGCAGCAAAGGTTTGGGACTAGCGGGCGGGCATGAGCAGTTCTTC. Translation gives CASSKGLGLAGGHEQFF.

V usage is TRBV5-1 and J usage is TRBJ1-5; D is possibly TRBD1 (6 bases). Per the germline V gene, CDR1 is SGHRS and CDR2 is YFSETQ. The CDR3 is 16 residues long. V dropped 0 bases and J dropped 4 bases, with 14 bases sitting between them. CDR3 loop: CASSLAGAGGNQPQHF. The CDR3, as DNA: TGCGCCAGCAGCTTGGCAGGGGCGGGGGGTAATCAGCCCCAGCATTTT.

This chain joins TRBV7-3 and TRBJ2-2; the match to TRBD1 covers 7 bases. The V gene's germline CDR1 is SGHTA and CDR2 FQGTGA. V gave up 3 bases and J gave up 5 bases; unmatched junction bases: 6. The CDR3 covers 15 residues. In nucleotides, the CDR3 is TGTGCCAGCAGCTTCGGGCCGACAGGGACCGGGGAGCTGTTTTTT. Residues: CASSFGPTGTGELFF.

The chain recombines TRBV6-6 with TRBJ2-7; the D gene is possibly TRBD1 (5 bases). CDR1 is MNHNY and CDR2 is SVGAGI in the germline V gene (reference sequence). V was trimmed by 5 bases and J by 0 bases, leaving 8 bases between them. The CDR3 is 13 residues long. The CDR3 protein is CASSKGSSYEQYF. The CDR3 DNA sequence: TGTGCCAGCAGTAAGGGGTCCTCCTACGAGCAGTACTTC.

The chain joins TRBV7-7 to TRBJ1-4; the D is unclear. The CDR3 consists of 13 residues. CDR1 and CDR2 from the germline V gene are SSHAT and FNYEAQ (reference sequence). V lost 1 base, J lost 3 bases, and 3 bases lay in between. The CDR3 DNA reads as TGTGCCAGCAGCTTAGGACCTAATGAAAAACTGTTTTTT. It specifies CASSLGPNEKLFF.

This clone has more than one count but fewer than ten. The chain carries TRBV19 and TRBJ1-1; 7 nucleotides line up with TRBD1. This CDR3 region has 15 residues. The germline V gene has CDR1 LNHDA and CDR2 SQIVND (reference sequence). Trimming at V came to 4 bases and at J to 0 bases, leaving 5 bases not matched to a gene. CDR3 sequence (DNA): TGTGCCAGTAGTAAAAGGGGACAGATGAACACTGAAGCTTTCTTT. Translated, it gives CASSKRGQMNTEAFF.

V usage is TRBV7-7 and J usage is TRBJ1-1; D not certain. This CDR3 contains 13 residues. Trimming cost V 4 bases and J 2 bases, with 8 bases left between them. CDR1 SSHAT and CDR2 FNYEAQ come from the germline V gene (reference sequence). CDR3 nucleotides: TGTGCCAGCAGCTCGACAATAAACACTGAAGCTTTCTTT. This gives the protein CASSSTINTEAFF.

This clone was found once. Here the CDR3 DNA reads TGTGCCAGCAGTTTAACTCAGGGCGGGGGTAGAGCTTTCTTT. This translates into CASSLTQGGGRAFF. V and J are TRBV28 and TRBJ1-1; D is possibly TRBD1 (5 bases). The CDR3 extends over 14 amino acids. Germline CDR1 and CDR2: MDHEN and SYDVKM. Trimming stripped 2 bases from V and 10 bases from J, with 17 bases between.

J is TRBJ1-1 and V is TRBV9; D is ambiguous. Germline V gives CDR1 SGDLS, CDR2 YYNGEE. Trimming cost V 3 bases and J 4 bases, with 10 bases left between them. The CDR3 spans 13 residues. The CDR3 coding sequence is TGTGCCAGCAGCGCAGGCCATGGCACTGAAGCTTTCTTT. It translates to CASSAGHGTEAFF.

In this sample, this clone turned up once. The chain uses TRBV7-2 and TRBJ2-3; 8 bases align to TRBD2. In germline, CDR1 is SGHTA, CDR2 FQGNSA. V lost 2 bases, J lost 4 bases, and 8 bases stayed unmatched. This CDR3 is built from 16 residues. The CDR3 DNA follows: TGTGCCAGCAGCTTACGTACGGGAGGGGGTGCAGATACGCAGTATTTT. It yields the protein CASSLRTGGGADTQYF.

V gene TRBV7-2 combines with J gene TRBJ2-1, with no clear D. CDR3 length equals 16 residues. The V gene lost 6 bases and the J gene lost 0 bases, with 15 bases spanning the gap. In germline, CDR1 is SGHTA, CDR2 FQGNSA. This CDR3 is CASSPDSASSYNEQFF. For the CDR3, the DNA is TGTGCCAGCAGTCCCGACTCTGCTAGCTCCTACAATGAGCAGTTCTTC.

The V call is TRBV2, the J call TRBJ1-1; D gene ambiguous. The CDR3 totals 12 residues. V dropped 4 bases and J dropped 6 bases, with 9 bases sitting between them. Germline V CDR1 and CDR2: SNHLY, FYNNEI. CDR3 region: CASSGWDPEAFF. In DNA, the CDR3 is TGTGCCAGCAGTGGTTGGGATCCTGAAGCTTTCTTT.

This chain uses TRBV18 with TRBJ2-5, with D hard to call. CDR3 length equals 15 residues. V was shortened by 0 bases and J by 3 bases, with 11 bases between the two germline ends. From germline, CDR1 is KGHSH and CDR2 LQKENI. CDR3 in DNA: TGTGCCAGCTCACCACCGGGTTCGAGCAAAGAGACCCAGTACTTC. Its protein product is CASSPPGSSKETQYF.

The chain employs TRBV10-1 and TRBJ1-1; no clear D. Germline assignment: CDR1 WNHNN and CDR2 SYGVQD (reference sequence). V dropped 3 bases and J dropped 4 bases, with 12 bases sitting between them. CDR3 length: 14 amino acids. CDR3 sequence reads: CASSDKGRTTEAFF. Here the CDR3 DNA reads TGCGCCAGCAGTGACAAGGGCCGGACCACTGAAGCTTTCTTT.